These 26 T cell receptor beta chains were sequenced from one sample in a study of T cell changes during pregnancy in multiple sclerosis. The data were produced by immunoSEQ multiplex PCR, yet TCRdb's version contains in-frame clones alone and is incomplete. The sample contains about 69,000 clones, approximately 91% of which appear only once. Source: peripheral blood, taken in the third trimester of pregnancy. The receptors were gathered from a female donor with multiple sclerosis, enrolled in a pregnancy study.

The chain has TRBV11-3 and TRBJ2-5; D gene ambiguous. CDR1 SGHNT and CDR2 YENEEA come from the germline V gene. The CDR3 extends over 13 amino acids. V lost 4 bases to trimming and J lost 3 bases, with 9 bases between them. This chain's CDR3 is CASSSPVEETQYF. The CDR3 bases are TGTGCCAGCAGCTCGCCGGTAGAAGAGACCCAGTACTTC.

The rearrangement joins TRBV5-1 to TRBJ2-5; D is perhaps TRBD1 (6 bases). Germline V gene sequence: CDR1 SGHRS, CDR2 YFSETQ. V was shortened by 0 bases and J by 5 bases, with 14 bases between the two germline ends. The CDR3 is 15 residues long. The CDR3 loop reads CASSLEGRGWETQYF. CDR3 DNA sequence: TGCGCCAGCAGCTTGGAGGGCAGGGGCTGGGAGACCCAGTACTTC.

The chain has TRBV25-1 and TRBJ1-2; D call uncertain. The CDR3 runs to 12 residues. V lost 7 bases to trimming and J lost 2 bases, with 8 bases between them. CDR1 is MGHDK and CDR2 is SYGVNS in the germline V gene. CDR3 DNA sequence: TGTGCCAGCAACAGCCTAAACTATGGCTACACCTTC. Protein product: CASNSLNYGYTF.

This chain joins TRBV6-1 and TRBJ1-4, with D maybe TRBD1 (5 bases). Germline V gene data show CDR1 as MNHNS and CDR2 as SASEGT. The CDR3 extends over 13 amino acids. V lost 6 bases to trimming and J lost 4 bases, with 9 bases between them. In nucleotides, the CDR3 is TGTGCCAGCAGGCGGGGCTATAATGAAAAACTGTTTTTT. The encoded protein is CASRRGYNEKLFF.

The J gene is TRBJ2-1, the V gene TRBV11-1, with 13 bases that match TRBD2. V dropped 3 bases and J dropped 3; count of bases not matched to a gene: 2. Germline values: CDR1 SGHAT, CDR2 FQDESV (reference sequence). The CDR3 extends over 16 amino acids. This chain's CDR3 is CASSFGLAGVYNEQFF. CDR3 in DNA: TGTGCCAGCAGCTTTGGACTAGCGGGAGTCTACAATGAGCAGTTCTTC.

The genes are TRBV7-2 and TRBJ1-1; 9 positions match TRBD1. CDR1 and CDR2 (germline): SGHTA, FQGNSA. V gave up 4 bases and J gave up 1 base; unmatched junction bases: 4. The CDR3 is 15 amino acids. The CDR3 loop reads CASSSQTGGNTEAFF. The CDR3 DNA reads TGTGCCAGCAGCTCCCAGACAGGGGGGAACACTGAAGCTTTCTTT.

This clone was detected once. The genes are TRBV6-5 and TRBJ2-1; D is ambiguous. Germline V gene lookup returns CDR1 MNHEY and CDR2 SVGAGI. Trimming removed 1 base from V and 2 bases from J, with 12 bases in between. This CDR3 is built from 16 residues. CDR3 DNA: TGTGCCAGCAGTTACTATCCAGGCGCTACCTACAATGAGCAGTTCTTC. It codes for CASSYYPGATYNEQFF.

This chain joins TRBV9 and TRBJ2-5; TRBD1 matches 12 bases. Germline V gene lookup returns CDR1 SGDLS and CDR2 YYNGEE. The V segment lost 4 bases and the J segment 4 bases; nucleotides outside the gene matches: 11. There are 17 residues in the CDR3. The DNA of the CDR3 is TGTGCCAGCAGCCCAGATGTGGGACAGGGGGCTTCAGAGACCCAGTACTTC. As protein: CASSPDVGQGASETQYF. Based on the CDR3 plus reference TRBV9 and TRBJ2-5, the full variable domain is DSGVTQTPKHLITATGQRVTLRCSPRSGDLSVYWYQQSLDQGLQFLIQYYNGEERAKGNILERFSAQQFPDLHSELNLSSLELGDSALYFCASSPDVGQGASETQYFGPGTRLLVL.

J is TRBJ2-7 and V is TRBV19, with 7 bases identical to TRBD1. The junction had 10 bases not matched to a gene; V was cut back by 5 bases and J by 3 bases. This CDR3 comprises 15 residues. The germline CDR1 and CDR2 sequences are LNHDA and SQIVND (reference sequence). The CDR3 protein is CASSGRRQGHYEQYF. The CDR3 DNA sequence: TGTGCCAGTAGTGGTCGCCGACAGGGACACTACGAGCAGTACTTC. Full variable domain (remainder filled in from reference TRBV19 and TRBJ2-7): DGGITQSPKYLFRKEGQNVTLSCEQNLNHDAMYWYRQDPGQGLRLIYYSQIVNDFQKGDIAEGYSVSREKKESFPLTVTSAQKNPTAFYLCASSGRRQGHYEQYFGPGTRLTVT.

This clone was observed a single time. This chain joins TRBV4-1 and TRBJ1-1, with 8 bases lining up with TRBD1. This CDR3 comprises 17 residues. CDR1 and CDR2 (germline): MGHRA, YSYEKL. With V trimmed by 0 bases and J by 7 bases, 13 bases remained unmatched. The DNA for the CDR3 is TGCGCCAGCAGCCAAGAAGGACAGGGCCGGGTAGGTGTTGAAGCTTTCTTT. Translation gives CASSQEGQGRVGVEAFF.

In DNA, the CDR3 is TGCGCCAGCAGCCAACTTCACGGGACAGGAGATGAAAAACTGTTTTTT. Its protein product is CASSQLHGTGDEKLFF. The chain uses TRBV4-3 and TRBJ1-4, with 8 bases lining up with TRBD1. CDR3 length: 16 residues. Germline CDR1 reads LGHNA; CDR2 reads YSLEER. Trimming took 2 bases from V and 6 from J; bases not matched to a gene: 8.

The chain links TRBV6-5 to TRBJ1-6; maybe TRBD1 (5 bases). V was shortened by 8 bases and J by 7 bases, with 12 bases between the two germline ends. Germline assignment: CDR1 MNHEY and CDR2 SVGAGI. The CDR3 loop spans 13 amino acids. CDR3 DNA: TGTGCCAGCCAGGGAACCACAAATTCACCCCTCCACTTT. As protein: CASQGTTNSPLHF.

This clone came up once. The chain links TRBV2 to TRBJ2-1, with 11 bases fitting TRBD2. Germline V lookup: CDR1 SNHLY, CDR2 FYNNEI. V shed 9 bases and J 11 bases; nucleotides not matched to a gene: 12. This CDR3 is 14 amino acids long. The CDR3, as DNA: TGTGCCAGTGGGTCTAGCGGGGGGTTGGGACAGCAGTTCTTC. It yields the protein CASGSSGGLGQQFF.

The chain uses TRBV5-4 and TRBJ2-3, with 7 nucleotides matching TRBD1. The CDR3 is made up of 16 amino acids. Germline loops: CDR1 SGHNT, CDR2 YYREEE (reference sequence). Germline trimming cut 4 bases from V and 2 bases from J; bases unmatched to any gene: 10. The CDR3: CASSRPTGAPTDTQYF. The DNA for the CDR3 is TGTGCCAGCAGCCGGCCTACAGGGGCCCCCACAGATACGCAGTATTTT.

V gene TRBV12-5 combines with J gene TRBJ1-3; 7 bases align to TRBD1. V shed 1 base, J shed 5 bases, and the junction held 8 bases outside the gene matches. Germline V gene lookup returns CDR1 LGHNT and CDR2 FRNRAP. This CDR3 has 16 amino acids. The CDR3 spells CASGLGGGSRRNTIYF. The CDR3 nucleotides are TGTGCTAGTGGTTTGGGAGGGGGCTCTCGGAGAAACACCATATATTTT.

The V and J genes are TRBV2 and TRBJ2-7, with 14 bases that match TRBD2. V shed 6 bases and J 3 bases; nucleotides not matched to a gene: 1. Germline assignment: CDR1 SNHLY and CDR2 FYNNEI. CDR3 size: 14 residues. The CDR3 coding sequence is TGTGCCAGCAGCGGACTAGCGGGGGGCTACGAGCAGTACTTC. Its translation: CASSGLAGGYEQYF.

J is TRBJ2-2 and V is TRBV30, with 10 bases fitting TRBD2. V shed 2 bases and J 3 bases; nucleotides not matched to a gene: 3. The CDR3 has 15 residues. The germline V gene has CDR1 GTSNPN and CDR2 SVGIG (reference sequence). The CDR3: CAWSPLAGDTGELFF. CDR3 sequence (DNA): TGTGCCTGGAGTCCCCTAGCGGGGGACACCGGGGAGCTGTTTTTT. The complete variable domain, with remaining parts taken from reference TRBV30 and TRBJ2-2, reads SQTIHQWPATLVQPVGSPLSLECTVEGTSNPNLYWYRQAAGRGLQLLFYSVGIGQISSEVPQNLSASRPQDRQFILSSKKLLLSDSGFYLCAWSPLAGDTGELFFGEGSRLTVL.

This chain uses TRBV10-3 with TRBJ2-7, with a possible D match to TRBD1 (6 bases). Trimming removed 2 bases at V and 0 bases at J, with 14 bases between. CDR1 and CDR2 from the germline V gene are ENHRY and SYGVKD. The CDR3 covers 16 residues. Written as DNA, the CDR3 is TGTGCCATCAGTGAGAGGCAATCAGGGGTCTCCTACGAGCAGTACTTC. Residues: CAISERQSGVSYEQYF.

The chain uses TRBV5-4 and TRBJ1-1, with D tentatively TRBD1 (5 bases). V was trimmed by 0 bases and J by 1 base, leaving 16 bases between them. The V gene's germline CDR1 is SGHNT and CDR2 YYREEE (reference sequence). The CDR3 extends over 17 amino acids. The CDR3, as DNA: TGTGCCAGCAGCTTGGGCGGGGCAGTTTGGTGGAACACTGAAGCTTTCTTT. Translated: CASSLGGAVWWNTEAFF.

The table lists this clone with a count of one. The chain couples TRBV11-3 to TRBJ2-2; maybe TRBD2 (5 bases). Germline V gene sequence: CDR1 SGHNT, CDR2 YENEEA. The V and J ends lost 3 bases and 0 bases respectively, with 8 bases between them. The CDR3 has 15 residues. CDR3 sequence: CASSFGIANTGELFF. As DNA, the CDR3 is TGTGCCAGCAGCTTCGGGATCGCGAACACCGGGGAGCTGTTTTTT.

In its sample, this clone was seen once. This chain connects TRBV7-6 to TRBJ1-1; D is undetermined. The V end lost 3 bases, the J end lost 3 bases, and 8 bases lay between the germline ends. Looked up from germline, CDR1 is SGHVS and CDR2 is FNYEAQ. The CDR3 has 13 residues. CDR3 bases: TGTGCCAGCAGCTTTGGGGAGTACACTGAAGCTTTCTTT. Translation: CASSFGEYTEAFF.

The J gene is TRBJ1-6, the V gene TRBV2; D not resolved. With 7 bases removed from V and 10 bases from J, the gap between germline ends came to 8 bases. CDR1 and CDR2 (germline): SNHLY, FYNNEI. This CDR3 is built from 11 residues. The CDR3 DNA reads as TGTGCCAGCACGGGGAACTCACCCCTCCACTTT. It is translated as CASTGNSPLHF.

The V and J genes are TRBV7-9 and TRBJ1-2; D may be TRBD1 (5 bases). The germline CDR1 and CDR2 sequences are SEHNR and FQNEAQ (reference sequence). Trimming took 1 base from V and 2 from J, leaving 8 bases between them. The CDR3 is 14 residues long. Written as DNA, the CDR3 is TGTGCCAGCAGCTTAGTAGGGGTAAACTATGGCTACACCTTC. Translating it yields CASSLVGVNYGYTF.

By sample share, this clone is medium-sized. This chain uses TRBV2 with TRBJ2-2; D gene uncertain. Between the trimmed V and J ends, which lost 10 bases and 0 bases, there was a span of 3 bases. The CDR3 sequence is 11 residues long. Germline CDR1 SNHLY, CDR2 FYNNEI. The CDR3 DNA sequence: TGTGCCACCACGAACACCGGGGAGCTGTTTTTT. It translates to CATTNTGELFF.

This clone was observed a single time. The chain has TRBV19 and TRBJ1-1, with 10 bases identical to TRBD1. J gave up 4 bases and V 3 bases, and 2 bases lay outside the gene matches. Germline CDR1 LNHDA, CDR2 SQIVND (reference sequence). There are 14 residues in the CDR3. The DNA for the CDR3 is TGTGCCAGTAGTATGGGACAGGGGACCACTGAAGCTTTCTTT. Its protein product is CASSMGQGTTEAFF.

This chain links TRBV4-1 with TRBJ1-2; TRBD1 agrees at 7 bases. Germline CDR1 MGHRA, CDR2 YSYEKL. The CDR3 runs to 14 residues. V trimming: 4 bases; J trimming: 0 bases; junction bases outside the gene matches: 2. The CDR3 loop is CASSLGTANYGYTF. For the CDR3, the DNA is TGCGCCAGCAGCCTCGGGACAGCTAACTATGGCTACACCTTC.